This T cell receptor beta chain was identified in a study of blood T cells in healthy people across ages. Study-wide findings and caveats: For the donors, CMV status was unknown and possibly confounded expanded clonotype changes.

A J-beta primer mix and a sample-barcoded 5' primer were used in a second PCR of roughly 6 to 11 cycles. TCRdb redid the calling of the 5' RACE reads with MiXCR, one entry per CDR3 protein. The sample carries some 900,000 distinct CDR3 sequences, approximately 49% recorded once. Healthy Russian Caucasian donors spanned ages about 6 to 90 years. The trim removed 6 bases at V and 1 base at J, leaving 8 bases unmatched. Germline V lookup: CDR1 DFQATT, CDR2 SNEGSKA (reference sequence). CDR3 length: 15 amino acids. On this clonotype: Its antigen is undetermined.

V usage is TRBV20-1 and J usage is TRBJ2-4, with 8 positions matching TRBD1. Material for sequencing was blood. This receptor was obtained from a young man in good health. CDR3 protein: CSAVGQERAKNIQYF. The CDR3 DNA follows: TGCAGTGCGGTGGGACAGGAGAGGGCCAAAAACATTCAGTACTTC.